A selection of T cell receptor beta chains follows, all from one sample in a study of T cells in Graves' hyperthyroidism and ophthalmopathy. TCRdb fed the multiplex PCR reads into MiXCR, producing one record per CDR3 protein. Here the sample spans 500,000 to 800,000 distinct CDR3 sequences, about 14% being singletons. The sequencing sample was made of blood. The receptors here all came from a woman aged 50 to 60 with Graves' ophthalmopathy. Each CDR3 is given with its conserved first and last residue. A D gene is named only where the DNA matches it firmly. Size is omitted from some rows. Given values are once, few, many or a class for expanded clones.

cdr3_aa | cdr3_nt | d_call | j_call | v_call | clone_size
CASSEGQGSHIQYF | TGTGCCAGCAGTGAGGGACAGGGGAGTCACATTCAGTACTTC | TRBD1 | TRBJ2-4 | TRBV6-1 | NA
CASSQETPPYLDEQFF | TGCGCCAGCAGCCAGGAAACCCCACCGTACTTGGATGAGCAGTTCTTC | NA | TRBJ2-1 | TRBV4-1 | NA
CASTSRGRETQYF | TGTGCCAGTACCTCGCGCGGGAGAGAGACCCAGTACTTC | TRBD2 | TRBJ2-5 | TRBV19 | many
CASSLSRGSQPQHF | TGTGCCAGCAGTTTATCGAGGGGCAGTCAGCCCCAGCATTTT | NA | TRBJ1-5 | TRBV27 | NA
CASSLPGRETQYF | TGTGCCAGCAGCTTGCCAGGGAGGGAGACCCAGTACTTC | NA | TRBJ2-5 | TRBV5-5 | few
CSARQLGSSNQPQHF | TGCAGTGCTCGACAGCTCGGGAGCAGCAATCAGCCCCAGCATTTT | NA | TRBJ1-5 | TRBV20-1 | many
CASSTRGTGTEAFF | TGTGCCAGCAGCACTAGGGGGACAGGCACTGAAGCTTTCTTT | TRBD1 | TRBJ1-1 | TRBV11-2 | NA
CASGSTGTGVYGYTF | TGTGCCAGCGGTTCGACCGGGACAGGCGTCTATGGCTACACCTTC | TRBD1 | TRBJ1-2 | TRBV11-2 | NA
CASSPQAGFMYEQFF | TGTGCCAGCAGCCCCCAAGCGGGATTTATGTATGAGCAGTTCTTC | TRBD2 | TRBJ2-1 | TRBV11-2 | many
CASSPGAGVGNEQFF | TGTGCCAGCTCACCAGGAGCGGGAGTCGGTAATGAGCAGTTCTTC | TRBD2 | TRBJ2-1 | TRBV18 | many
CASSIWPPGLYEQYF | TGTGCCAGCAGCATATGGCCACCGGGTTTGTACGAGCAGTACTTC | NA | TRBJ2-7 | TRBV6-2/TRBV6-3 | many
CAWSVGQGFYQPQHF | TGTGCCTGGAGTGTGGGACAGGGGTTTTATCAGCCCCAGCATTTT | TRBD1 | TRBJ1-5 | TRBV30 | many
CASSIGGERTEAFF | TGTGCCAGTAGTATAGGGGGGGAACGCACTGAAGCTTTCTTT | NA | TRBJ1-1 | TRBV19 | many
CASSYRRDYPYF | TGTGCCAGCAGTTACAGACGGGACTATCCGTACTTC | TRBD2 | TRBJ2-5 | TRBV6-2/TRBV6-3 | many
CASSPRSLMSYNEQFF | TGTGCCAGCAGCCCTAGATCTCTTATGTCCTACAATGAGCAGTTCTTC | NA | TRBJ2-1 | TRBV7-2 | many
CASSLDEEANYGYTF | TGCGCCAGCAGCCTAGACGAGGAGGCTAACTATGGCTACACCTTC | NA | TRBJ1-2 | TRBV4-1 | NA
CATGAERYGYTF | TGTGCCACCGGGGCAGAGAGATATGGCTACACCTTC | NA | TRBJ1-2 | TRBV28 | many
CALVSGPYNEQFF | TGTGCCCTGGTTAGCGGGCCCTACAATGAGCAGTTCTTC | TRBD2 | TRBJ2-1 | TRBV28 | few
CSVERDRGHEQYF | TGCAGCGTTGAGCGGGACAGGGGGCACGAGCAGTACTTC | TRBD1 | TRBJ2-7 | TRBV29-1 | many
CASSLGRLVYEQYF | TGTGCCAGCAGTTTAGGGCGACTTGTCTACGAGCAGTACTTC | NA | TRBJ2-7 | TRBV27 | many
CSVSDSRYEQYF | TGCAGTGTCTCGGACAGTAGGTACGAGCAGTACTTC | NA | TRBJ2-7 | TRBV29-1 | few
CASSLPRADGNIQYF | TGTGCCAGCAGCTTGCCCAGGGCTGACGGAAACATTCAGTACTTC | NA | TRBJ2-4 | TRBV5-8 | NA